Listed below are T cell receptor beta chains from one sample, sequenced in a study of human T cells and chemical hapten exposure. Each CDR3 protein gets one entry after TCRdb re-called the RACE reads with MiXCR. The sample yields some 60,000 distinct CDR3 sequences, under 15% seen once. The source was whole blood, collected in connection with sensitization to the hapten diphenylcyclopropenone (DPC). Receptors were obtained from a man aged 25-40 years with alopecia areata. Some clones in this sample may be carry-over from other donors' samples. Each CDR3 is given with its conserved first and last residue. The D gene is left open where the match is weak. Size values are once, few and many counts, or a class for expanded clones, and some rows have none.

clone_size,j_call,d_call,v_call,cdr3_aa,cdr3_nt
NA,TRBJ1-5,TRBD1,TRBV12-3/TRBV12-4,CASSWTGSNQPQHF,TGTGCCAGCAGCTGGACAGGAAGCAATCAGCCCCAGCATTTT
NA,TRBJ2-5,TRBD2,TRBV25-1,CASSHAGGGGETQYF,TGTGCCAGCAGTCACGCGGGAGGGGGCGGCGAGACCCAGTACTTC
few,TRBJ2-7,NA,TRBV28,CASSPDPASYEQYF,TGTGCCAGCAGTCCGGACCCGGCATCCTACGAGCAGTACTTC
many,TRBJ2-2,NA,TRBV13,CASSSIGTNTGELFF,TGTGCCAGCAGCTCAATAGGGACGAACACCGGGGAGCTGTTTTTT
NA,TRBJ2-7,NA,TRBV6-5,CASSYGLGGGFYEQYF,TGTGCCAGCAGTTACGGGCTAGGCGGGGGCTTCTACGAGCAGTACTTC
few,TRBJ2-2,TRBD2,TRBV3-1,CASSILATGELFF,TGTGCCAGCAGCATACTAGCGACCGGGGAGCTGTTTTTT
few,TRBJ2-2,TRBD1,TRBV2,CASRGTGGLSGELFF,TGTGCCAGCAGAGGGACAGGGGGCTTGTCCGGGGAGCTGTTTTTT
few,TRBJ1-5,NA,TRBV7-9,CASSLWTPGPNQPQHF,TGTGCCAGCAGCTTATGGACTCCGGGGCCAAATCAGCCCCAGCATTTT
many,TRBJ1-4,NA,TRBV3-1,CASSQDAIATNEKLFF,TGTGCCAGCAGCCAAGATGCCATTGCAACTAATGAAAAACTGTTTTTT
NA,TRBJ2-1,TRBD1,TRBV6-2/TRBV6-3,CASSGDRGRDEQFF,TGTGCCAGCAGCGGGGACAGGGGAAGAGATGAGCAGTTCTTC
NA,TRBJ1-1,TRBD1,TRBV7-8,CATTRRGQKNTEAFF,TGTGCCACCACGAGGAGGGGACAGAAGAACACTGAAGCTTTCTTT
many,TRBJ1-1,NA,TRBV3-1,CASSEGEGAFF,TGTGCCAGCAGCGAGGGCGAAGGGGCTTTCTTT
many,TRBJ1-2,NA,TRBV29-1,CSVEWTETSNYGYTF,TGCAGCGTTGAGTGGACGGAGACTTCTAACTATGGCTACACCTTC
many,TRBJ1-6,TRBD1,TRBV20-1,CSARGTGRSPLHF,TGCAGTGCTAGAGGGACAGGGCGGTCACCCCTCCACTTT
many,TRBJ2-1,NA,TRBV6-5,CASRYSGTNEQFF,TGTGCCAGCAGATATTCCGGGACTAATGAGCAGTTCTTC
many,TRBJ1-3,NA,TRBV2,CASSDEPGNTIYF,TGTGCCAGCAGTGATGAACCTGGAAACACCATATATTTT